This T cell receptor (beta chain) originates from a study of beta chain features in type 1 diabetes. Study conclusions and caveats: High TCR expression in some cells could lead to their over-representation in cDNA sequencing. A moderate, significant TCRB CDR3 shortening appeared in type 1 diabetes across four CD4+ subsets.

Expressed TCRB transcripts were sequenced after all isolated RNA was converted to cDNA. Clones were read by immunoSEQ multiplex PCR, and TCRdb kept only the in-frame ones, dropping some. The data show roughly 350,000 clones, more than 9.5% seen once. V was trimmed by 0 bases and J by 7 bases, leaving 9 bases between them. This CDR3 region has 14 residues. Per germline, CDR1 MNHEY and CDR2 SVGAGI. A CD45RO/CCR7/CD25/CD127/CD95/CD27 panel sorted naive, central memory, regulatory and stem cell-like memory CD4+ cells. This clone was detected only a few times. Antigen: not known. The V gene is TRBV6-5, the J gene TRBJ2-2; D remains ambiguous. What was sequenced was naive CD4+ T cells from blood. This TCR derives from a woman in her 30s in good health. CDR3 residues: CASSYSLTVGELFF. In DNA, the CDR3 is TGTGCCAGCAGTTACTCGCTGACTGTCGGGGAGCTGTTTTTT.